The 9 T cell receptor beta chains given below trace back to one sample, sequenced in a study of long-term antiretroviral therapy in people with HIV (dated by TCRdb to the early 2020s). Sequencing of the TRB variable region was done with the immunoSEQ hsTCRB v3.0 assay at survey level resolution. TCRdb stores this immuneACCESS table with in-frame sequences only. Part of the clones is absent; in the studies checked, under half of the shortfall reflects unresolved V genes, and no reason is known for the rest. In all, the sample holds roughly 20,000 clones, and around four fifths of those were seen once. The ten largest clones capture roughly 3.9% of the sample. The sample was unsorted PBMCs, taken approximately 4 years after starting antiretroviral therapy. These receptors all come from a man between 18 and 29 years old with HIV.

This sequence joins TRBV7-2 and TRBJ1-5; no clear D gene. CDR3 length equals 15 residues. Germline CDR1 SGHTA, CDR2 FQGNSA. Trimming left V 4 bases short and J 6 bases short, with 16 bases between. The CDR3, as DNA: TGTGCCAGCAGCTACCACACCTCTAGGCGTCAGCCCCAGCATTTT. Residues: CASSYHTSRRQPQHF.

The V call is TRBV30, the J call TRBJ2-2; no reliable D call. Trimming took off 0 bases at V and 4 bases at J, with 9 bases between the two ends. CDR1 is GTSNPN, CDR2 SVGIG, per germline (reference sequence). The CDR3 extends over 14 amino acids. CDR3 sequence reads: CAWSVGRTTGELFF. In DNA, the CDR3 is TGTGCCTGGAGTGTAGGTCGCACCACCGGGGAGCTGTTTTTT.

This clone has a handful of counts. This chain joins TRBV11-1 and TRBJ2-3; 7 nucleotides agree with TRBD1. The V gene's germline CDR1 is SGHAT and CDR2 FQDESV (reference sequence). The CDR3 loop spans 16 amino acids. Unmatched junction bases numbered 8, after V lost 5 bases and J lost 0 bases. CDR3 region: CASSPAWDRSTDTQYF. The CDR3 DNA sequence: TGTGCCAGCAGCCCCGCCTGGGACAGAAGCACAGATACGCAGTATTTT.

The CDR3 DNA follows: TGTGCCAGCAGCCTCCAGACCGGAGCTTTTGCTGAAGCTTTCTTT. Residues: CASSLQTGAFAEAFF. The chain couples TRBV7-2 to TRBJ1-1; D is ambiguous. The V end lost 5 bases, the J end lost 6 bases, and 19 bases lay between the germline ends. Germline CDR1 is SGHTA and CDR2 is FQGNSA. The CDR3 totals 15 residues.

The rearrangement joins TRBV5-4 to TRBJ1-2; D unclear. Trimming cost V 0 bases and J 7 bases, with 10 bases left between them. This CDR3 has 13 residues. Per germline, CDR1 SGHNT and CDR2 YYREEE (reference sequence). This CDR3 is CASSLVEGGGYTF. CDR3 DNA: TGTGCCAGCAGCTTGGTGGAGGGAGGTGGCTACACCTTC.

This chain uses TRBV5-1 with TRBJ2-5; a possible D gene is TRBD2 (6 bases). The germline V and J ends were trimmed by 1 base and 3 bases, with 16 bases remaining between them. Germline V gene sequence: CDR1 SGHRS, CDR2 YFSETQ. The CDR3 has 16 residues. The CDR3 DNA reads TGCGCCAGCAGCTTGATTGGAGGGGCAGGGAAAGAGACCCAGTACTTC. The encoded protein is CASSLIGGAGKETQYF.

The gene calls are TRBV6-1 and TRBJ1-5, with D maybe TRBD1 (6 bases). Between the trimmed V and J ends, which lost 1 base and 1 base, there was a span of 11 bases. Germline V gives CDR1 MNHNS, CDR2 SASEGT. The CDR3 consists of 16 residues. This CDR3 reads CASSEDRAISNQPQHF. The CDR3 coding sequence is TGTGCCAGCAGTGAAGACAGGGCCATCAGCAATCAGCCCCAGCATTTT.

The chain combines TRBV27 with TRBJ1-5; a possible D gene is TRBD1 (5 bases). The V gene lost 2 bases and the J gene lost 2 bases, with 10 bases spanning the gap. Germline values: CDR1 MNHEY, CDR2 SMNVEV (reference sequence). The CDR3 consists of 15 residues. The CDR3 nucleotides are TGTGCCAGCAGTTTAGACAGTTTCGGCAATCAGCCCCAGCATTTT. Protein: CASSLDSFGNQPQHF.

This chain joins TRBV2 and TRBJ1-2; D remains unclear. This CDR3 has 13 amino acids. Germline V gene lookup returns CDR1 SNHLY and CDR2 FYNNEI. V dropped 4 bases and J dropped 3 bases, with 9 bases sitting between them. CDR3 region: CASSGGAYYGYTF. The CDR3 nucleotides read TGTGCCAGCAGTGGGGGTGCGTACTATGGCTACACCTTC.